A selection of T cell receptor beta chains follows, all from one sample in a study of blood T cell repertoires in COVID-19. The table came from immunoSEQ multiplex PCR; TCRdb's copy has only in-frame clones and leaves some out. The top ten clones hold 7% to 9% of a sample with under 95,000 clones, about 87% of them seen once. Sequencing was done on a sample of peripheral blood. All receptors come from a human donor with acute or convalescent COVID-19. The donor label of this sample is uncertain. CDR3s include the opening cysteine and the closing phenylalanine or tryptophan. A D gene is named only where the DNA matches it firmly. Clone size is not always given. Where it is, it says once, few, many or a class for expanded clones.

TRBV5-1	.	TRBJ2-5	.	TGCGCCAGCAGCTTGTGGGCTAGCCGCGAGACCCAGTACTTC	CASSLWASRETQYF
TRBV25-1	.	TRBJ1-2	.	TGTGCCAGCAGTGGGTGGGCCCGGGGCTACACCTTC	CASSGWARGYTF
TRBV18	.	TRBJ2-2	.	TGTGCCAGCTCACCAAGGACACCTCGAGACACCGGGGAGCTGTTTTTT	CASSPRTPRDTGELFF
TRBV5-6	.	TRBJ1-1	.	TGTGCCAGCAGCTTGGGGACAGCCACTGAAGCTTTCTTT	CASSLGTATEAFF
TRBV4-1	.	TRBJ2-7	.	TGCGCCAGCAGCCAAGATTTACAGGGTCGTCAGGAGCAGTACTTC	CASSQDLQGRQEQYF
TRBV10-1	.	TRBJ2-3	TRBD2	TGCGCCAGCAGTGAGAGGCGGGGGGGTATAACGCAGTATTTT	CASSERRGGITQYF
TRBV18	.	TRBJ1-1	.	TGTGCCAGCTCTCCCGGGAGACAGATGAACACTGAAGCTTTCTTT	CASSPGRQMNTEAFF
TRBV10-3	.	TRBJ2-5	.	TGTGCCATCAAGAACCCCCAGGAGGGAGAGACCCAGTACTTC	CAIKNPQEGETQYF
TRBV11-3	few	TRBJ1-6	.	TGTGCCAGCAGCTCCGTGGTAGGGGGACCCCTCCACTTT	CASSSVVGGPLHF
TRBV5-6	.	TRBJ2-2	.	TGTGCCAGCAGCCTCCGGAACACCGGGGAGCTGTTTTTT	CASSLRNTGELFF
TRBV6-2/TRBV6-3	.	TRBJ1-1	.	TGTGCCAGCAGTTACTCGATTGGGGGGGCGAACACTGAAGCTTTCTTT	CASSYSIGGANTEAFF
TRBV29-1	.	TRBJ1-1	TRBD1	TGCAGCGTTGAAGATTGGGACAGTCGAGAAGCTTTCTTT	CSVEDWDSREAFF
TRBV9	once	TRBJ2-7	.	TGTGCCAGCAGCCAGGTGGCAGGGGCTACCTACGAGCAGTACTTC	CASSQVAGATYEQYF
TRBV6-5	.	TRBJ2-7	.	TGTGCCAGCAGCCGAGGAATGGGAGCCTACGAGCAGTACTTC	CASSRGMGAYEQYF
TRBV3-1/TRBV3-2	.	TRBJ2-5	.	TGTGCCAGCAGGAGACTTGGGGAGACCCAGTACTTC	CASRRLGETQYF
TRBV7-9	.	TRBJ1-4	.	TGTGCCAGCAGCTTTGGCAACGGGGATGGTAATGAAAAACTGTTTTTT	CASSFGNGDGNEKLFF
TRBV19	.	TRBJ1-5	TRBD1	TGTGCCAGTAGTCTCGGACAGGGACATCAGCCCCAGCATTTT	CASSLGQGHQPQHF
TRBV15	.	TRBJ2-7	TRBD1	TGTGCCACCAGCAGGGACAGGCGCTACGAGCAGTACTTC	CATSRDRRYEQYF
TRBV2	once	TRBJ2-2	.	TGTGCCAGCCGTATTGAGACAGCCGCACCCACCGGGGAGCTGTTTTTT	CASRIETAAPTGELFF
TRBV10-2	.	TRBJ1-6	TRBD1	TGCGCCAGCAGTGAAACCGGGACAGGAGGAGTGAATTCACCCCTCCACTTT	CASSETGTGGVNSPLHF
TRBV3-1/TRBV3-2	.	TRBJ2-1	.	TGTGCCAGCAGCCAACAGGCAGGGGTTAATGAGCAGCTCTTC	CASSQQAGVNEQLF
TRBV5-1	.	TRBJ2-7	.	TGCGCCAGCAGCTTGGAAACAGGGTCGACCTACGAGCAGTACTTC	CASSLETGSTYEQYF
TRBV24-1	.	TRBJ2-7	TRBD2	TGTGCCACCAGTGATTCTCGCGGGGGGGCCTACGAGCAGTACTTC	CATSDSRGGAYEQYF
TRBV30	.	TRBJ1-5	.	TGTGCCTGGAGTGTACAGGCAGCTTATCAGCCCCAGCATTTT	CAWSVQAAYQPQHF
TRBV5-5	.	TRBJ2-7	.	TGTGCCAGCAGCTTGCAAGGGGGTTTCTCCTACGAGCAGTACTTC	CASSLQGGFSYEQYF
TRBV2	few	TRBJ1-5	.	TGTGCCAGCAGTGAGAACAGGGCTTCTAATCAGCCCCAGCATTTT	CASSENRASNQPQHF
TRBV19	.	TRBJ1-5	.	TGTGCCAGTAGTATACGCCAGGGCTCGAATCAGCCCCAGCATTTT	CASSIRQGSNQPQHF
TRBV11-2	.	TRBJ1-1	.	TGTGCCAGCAGCTTACCCAGAAACATGAACACTGAAGCTTTCTTT	CASSLPRNMNTEAFF
TRBV7-9	.	TRBJ1-1	.	TGTGCCAGCAGCCCCCAGGGTAGATTCAACACTGAAGCTTTCTTT	CASSPQGRFNTEAFF
TRBV30	.	TRBJ1-2	.	TGTGCCTGGACTACCGGACAGAGTCTATTCTTC	CAWTTGQSLFF